A single TCR beta chain is shown here with its context. The antigen is undetermined. Patients were newly diagnosed with stage II-IVA oral cavity squamous cell carcinoma without prior systemic or radiation treatment. Generated by immunoSEQ multiplex PCR, the TCRdb table keeps only in-frame clones and is missing some. The repertoire includes roughly 15,000 clones, just over 65% of them detected once, and around 2.6% sits in the top ten. This sample was included in a study of neoadjuvant anti-PD-1 for oral cavity cancer. The overall study: Around day 43, patients without progression received a fourth nivolumab dose before surgery. Whole-study results and caveats: Higher pretreatment blood Treg/Th17 ratios correlated with higher pretreatment blood and lower post-treatment tumor TCRbeta clonality.

Specimen: PBMCs, collected before nivolumab (anti-PD-1) treatment. This TCR derives from a person aged 40 to 85 with oral cavity squamous cell carcinoma.

The CDR3 DNA sequence: TGCGCCAGCAGCCCTGCGGGAGGGAACAATCAGCCCCAGCATTTT. Protein product: CASSPAGGNNQPQHF. The genes are TRBV4-1 and TRBJ1-5; D remains unclear. V was shortened by 4 bases and J by 3 bases, with 13 bases between the two germline ends. This CDR3 contains 15 residues. The germline CDR1 and CDR2 sequences are MGHRA and YSYEKL.